The rows below give T cell receptor beta chains drawn from one sample of a study of blood T cell repertoires in COVID-19. Data came from immunoSEQ multiplex PCR; TCRdb stores just in-frame clones and leaves some out. The sample yields about 200,000 clones, 80% to 90% seen once. The sample consisted of PBMCs or T cells enriched from blood (not recorded which). The receptors here all came from a woman aged 30 to 39 who had been exposed to COVID-19. The conserved cysteine and the conserved F or W are not part of the CDR3 here. The order of the fields is CDR3 protein, V gene, J gene, clone size. Only part of the rows carry a size: once, few, many, or a class if the clone is expanded.

CDR3: ASSRTGGGTDTQY
V: TRBV11-3
J: TRBJ2-3
size: .

CDR3: ASSFFRGGRVVIGYT
V: TRBV27
J: TRBJ1-2
size: .

CDR3: ASSLGRDSYNEQF
V: TRBV13
J: TRBJ2-1
size: .

CDR3: ASRTGERNEQF
V: TRBV12-3/TRBV12-4
J: TRBJ2-1
size: once

CDR3: ASSRKTGQANYGYT
V: TRBV19
J: TRBJ1-2
size: .

CDR3: ASNLAGGLVEQF
V: TRBV19
J: TRBJ2-1
size: many

CDR3: ASSPTAYGYT
V: TRBV12-3/TRBV12-4
J: TRBJ1-2
size: .

CDR3: ASSGQGDGYT
V: TRBV2
J: TRBJ1-2
size: .

CDR3: AWSVQSGQGNTIY
V: TRBV30
J: TRBJ1-3
size: .

CDR3: AISSAGGPTDTQY
V: TRBV10-3
J: TRBJ2-3
size: .

CDR3: ASSLGTGDNQPQH
V: TRBV23-1
J: TRBJ1-5
size: .

CDR3: ASSQDPGQGSNQPQH
V: TRBV4-1
J: TRBJ1-5
size: .

CDR3: ASSPPDRVTEAF
V: TRBV6-6
J: TRBJ1-1
size: few

CDR3: ASSRGVGGNSPLH
V: TRBV6-5
J: TRBJ1-6
size: .

CDR3: ASSPGTGDQPQH
V: TRBV18
J: TRBJ1-5
size: .

CDR3: ASSVDRGRRETQY
V: TRBV5-1
J: TRBJ2-5
size: .

CDR3: ASSQGGGANYGYT
V: TRBV3-1/TRBV3-2
J: TRBJ1-2
size: .